Following are 29 T cell receptor beta chains from one sample sequenced in a study of T cell responses to AZD1222 COVID-19 vaccine. The protocol was immunoSEQ multiplex PCR, while the TCRdb copy is restricted to in-frame clones and leaves out a portion. This sample yields roughly 200,000 clones, of which approximately 92% are seen a single time; 3.6% belongs to the top ten. The source was peripheral blood, collected 28 days after the second dose of the MenACWY control vaccine. The receptor set was obtained from an adult who received the MenACWY meningococcal vaccine as a control.

V gene TRBV28 combines with J gene TRBJ1-5; 9 bases are shared with TRBD1. J was trimmed by 2 bases and V by 3 bases; bases with no gene match: 5. Per the germline V gene, CDR1 is MDHEN and CDR2 is SYDVKM. This CDR3 is 16 amino acids long. The CDR3 protein is CASSLRTGVGNQPQHF. CDR3 in DNA: TGTGCCAGCAGTTTGAGGACAGGGGTCGGCAATCAGCCCCAGCATTTT.

The rearrangement links TRBV29-1 to TRBJ1-1; D possibly corresponds to TRBD1 (5 bases). CDR3 length: 13 residues. Germline V gene lookup returns CDR1 SQVTM and CDR2 ANQGSEA. Trimming removed 6 bases from V and 5 bases from J, with 16 bases in between. CDR3 nucleotide sequence: TGCAGCGTGAGGGGTCCCAGAGGGACTGAAGCTTTCTTT. The encoded protein is CSVRGPRGTEAFF.

This sequence joins TRBV5-4 and TRBJ1-2; a possible D gene is TRBD1 (6 bases). The V end lost 4 bases, the J end lost 0 bases, and 19 bases lay between the germline ends. The CDR3 covers 17 residues. Germline V gene data show CDR1 as SGHNT and CDR2 as YYREEE (reference sequence). The CDR3 coding sequence is TGTGCCAGCAGCCCGAGGGCGGGGGCCGGAGCTAACTATGGCTACACCTTC. Residues: CASSPRAGAGANYGYTF.

This clone is classed as medium-sized. The chain joins TRBV5-1 to TRBJ2-1; 7 bases are shared with TRBD1. V was pared by 3 bases and J by 4 bases, with 7 bases of the junction left unmatched. Germline V gene sequence: CDR1 SGHRS, CDR2 YFSETQ. This CDR3 is 15 amino acids long. The CDR3, as DNA: TGCGCCAGCAGCTCCGAACAGGGGCTATACAATGAGCAGTTCTTC. Translating it yields CASSSEQGLYNEQFF.

V usage is TRBV4-3 and J usage is TRBJ2-1; 10 nucleotides line up with TRBD2. V gave up 0 bases and J gave up 0 bases; unmatched junction bases: 17. The CDR3 contains 22 residues. Germline lookup yields CDR1 LGHNA and CDR2 YSLEER. Here the CDR3 reads CASSQDTGLGVAGGPSYNEQFF. The CDR3 DNA reads as TGCGCCAGCAGCCAAGACACGGGGCTGGGGGTAGCGGGGGGCCCCTCCTACAATGAGCAGTTCTTC.

V is TRBV5-1 and J is TRBJ2-1; 8 bases align to TRBD2. In germline, CDR1 is SGHRS, CDR2 YFSETQ. V dropped 4 bases and J dropped 8; count of bases not matched to a gene: 14. The CDR3 extends over 16 amino acids. The CDR3 coding sequence is TGCGCCAGCAGCCATGGAGCGGGAGTGATTCAGGATGAGCAGTTCTTC. Its protein is CASSHGAGVIQDEQFF. Using reference TRBV5-1 and TRBJ2-1 for the parts outside the CDR3, the full variable domain is KAGVTQTPRYLIKTRGQQVTLSCSPISGHRSVSWYQQTPGQGLQFLFEYFSETQRNKGNFPGRFSGRQFSNSRSEMNVSTLELGDSALYLCASSHGAGVIQDEQFFGPGTRLTVL.

The chain combines TRBV19 with TRBJ1-3; 8 bases match TRBD1. The CDR3 extends over 15 amino acids. The junction had 4 bases not matched to a gene; V was cut back by 2 bases and J by 4 bases. Looked up from germline, CDR1 is LNHDA and CDR2 is SQIVND (reference sequence). CDR3 in DNA: TGTGCCAGTAGTATACAGGGGGCGCTCGGAAACACCATATATTTT. Its protein is CASSIQGALGNTIYF.

The genes are TRBV5-1 and TRBJ2-1; 10 bases align to TRBD2. Trimming cost V 7 bases and J 3 bases; bases outside gene matches: 7. CDR3 size: 15 residues. Germline-derived CDR1 and CDR2 are SGHRS and YFSETQ. For the CDR3, the DNA is TGCGCCAGCCTTAGGACTAGCGGAGACTACAATGAGCAGTTCTTC. Translated, it gives CASLRTSGDYNEQFF.

The J gene is TRBJ1-2, the V gene TRBV7-2; no firm D call. With 5 bases removed from V and 8 bases from J, the gap between germline ends came to 21 bases. CDR1 SGHTA and CDR2 FQGNSA come from the germline V gene. The CDR3 has 15 residues. CDR3 in amino acids: CASSATQKGGQGYTF. The CDR3 bases are TGTGCCAGCAGCGCCACCCAGAAGGGAGGCCAGGGCTACACCTTC.

The chain couples TRBV3-1 (or the pseudogene TRBV3-2) to TRBJ2-1; the match to TRBD2 covers 14 bases. The CDR3 runs 18 residues. The germline CDR1 and CDR2 sequences are LGHDT and YNNKEL (reference sequence). Losses at the gene ends were 2 bases for V and 8 bases for J; bases not matched to a gene: 11. CDR3 nucleotides: TGTGCCAGCAGCCAATCCGCCGGACTAGCGGGAGGAAGCGATGAGCAGTTCTTC. Amino acids: CASSQSAGLAGGSDEQFF.

The gene calls are TRBV30 and TRBJ1-5, with TRBD1 matching 7 bases. Germline CDR1 reads GTSNPN; CDR2 reads SVGIG (reference sequence). There are 14 residues in the CDR3. With 0 bases clipped from V and 7 bases from J, the junction kept 6 bases outside the gene matches. The CDR3, as DNA: TGTGCCTGGAGTGTTAACAGGGGAGACCAGCCCCAGCATTTT. Amino acids: CAWSVNRGDQPQHF.

The chain is built from TRBV7-9 and TRBJ1-6, with 10 bases lining up with TRBD1. Germline loops: CDR1 SEHNR, CDR2 FQNEAQ (reference sequence). The trim removed 5 bases at V and 7 bases at J, leaving 5 bases unmatched. The CDR3 runs to 15 residues. CDR3 bases: TGTGCCAGCAGCCTGACAGGGGGCGGAAATTCACCCCTCCACTTT. It specifies CASSLTGGGNSPLHF.

The chain has TRBV10-3 and TRBJ1-5; 7 positions match TRBD1. The germline gives CDR1 ENHRY, CDR2 SYGVKD. V was pared by 10 bases and J by 3 bases, with 9 bases of the junction left unmatched. The CDR3 is 14 residues long. The CDR3, as DNA: TGTGCCACTAGGGACAGCACTTCCAATCAGCCCCAGCATTTT. The encoded protein is CATRDSTSNQPQHF.

This clone was seen only once. The genes are TRBV27 and TRBJ2-7, with D possibly being TRBD1 or TRBD2 (5 bases each). This CDR3 region has 13 residues. The V gene's germline CDR1 is MNHEY and CDR2 SMNVEV (reference sequence). V lost 0 bases and J lost 3, with 6 bases in between. CDR3 DNA: TGTGCCAGCAGTTTATCGGGGGACTACGAGCAGTACTTC. Amino acid sequence: CASSLSGDYEQYF.

This chain joins TRBV19 and TRBJ2-2, with 9 nucleotides matching TRBD2. The CDR3 consists of 15 residues. Germline CDR1 is LNHDA and CDR2 is SQIVND (reference sequence). V shed 4 bases and J 6 bases; nucleotides not matched to a gene: 6. DNA for the CDR3: TGTGCCAGTAGTACCGGGACTAGCTCTCCCGGGGAGCTGTTTTTT. It specifies CASSTGTSSPGELFF.

V and J are TRBV30 and TRBJ1-1; TRBD1 matches at 8 bases. There are 15 residues in the CDR3. J gave up 3 bases and V 2 bases, and 8 bases lay outside the gene matches. Per the germline V gene, CDR1 is GTSNPN and CDR2 is SVGIG (reference sequence). The CDR3 bases are TGTGCCTGGAGTCCACCCGACAGGGGCCACACTGAAGCTTTCTTT. It is translated as CAWSPPDRGHTEAFF.

This chain connects TRBV3-1 (or the pseudogene TRBV3-2) to TRBJ1-1; TRBD1 might be the D (6 bases). CDR1 is LGHDT and CDR2 is YNNKEL in the germline V gene (reference sequence). The V and J ends lost 7 bases and 5 bases respectively, with 20 bases between them. The CDR3 sequence is 15 residues long. The CDR3 region is CASTQNREVRTEAFF. CDR3 DNA sequence: TGTGCCAGCACCCAGAACAGGGAGGTAAGGACTGAAGCTTTCTTT.

J is TRBJ1-1 and V is TRBV23-1; the D gene is possibly TRBD1 (5 bases). TRBV23-1 is identified as an open reading frame with a role that is uncertain. CDR3 size: 14 residues. The V and J ends lost 8 bases and 2 bases respectively, with 15 bases between them. The CDR3, as DNA: TGCGCCAGCTGGGGGACGCGAGTAAACACTGAAGCTTTCTTT. It encodes CASWGTRVNTEAFF.

The chain has TRBV19 and TRBJ2-5, with 7 nucleotides matching TRBD1. CDR1 and CDR2 (germline): LNHDA, SQIVND (reference sequence). With 5 bases clipped from V and 1 base from J, the junction kept 7 bases outside the gene matches. The CDR3 is 15 amino acids. The CDR3 is CASSSRNRGQETQYF. The CDR3 DNA follows: TGTGCCAGTAGTTCCCGAAACAGGGGCCAAGAGACCCAGTACTTC. The full variable domain, with the rest looked up from reference TRBV19 and TRBJ2-5, is DGGITQSPKYLFRKEGQNVTLSCEQNLNHDAMYWYRQDPGQGLRLIYYSQIVNDFQKGDIAEGYSVSREKKESFPLTVTSAQKNPTAFYLCASSSRNRGQETQYFGPGTRLLVL.

The V call is TRBV24-1, the J call TRBJ1-2, with 7 nucleotides matching TRBD1. V was pared by 4 bases and J by 4 bases, with 5 bases of the junction left unmatched. The CDR3 is 14 amino acids. The germline V gene has CDR1 KGHDR and CDR2 SFDVKD. The CDR3 loop is CATSETGVGYGYTF. CDR3 sequence (DNA): TGTGCCACCAGTGAAACAGGGGTTGGCTATGGCTACACCTTC.

The V and J genes are TRBV19 and TRBJ1-2; 7 bases are a match to TRBD1. CDR3 length: 11 amino acids. CDR1 and CDR2 (germline): LNHDA, SQIVND (reference sequence). The CDR3 spells CGTRGRNGYTF. CDR3 nucleotides: TGTGGGACGAGGGGGCGGAATGGCTACACCTTC.

This chain links TRBV30 with TRBJ1-1; TRBD1 aligns across 7 bases. J was trimmed by 1 base and V by 2 bases; bases with no gene match: 7. Per the germline V gene, CDR1 is GTSNPN and CDR2 is SVGIG (reference sequence). The CDR3 covers 15 residues. CDR3 in DNA: TGTGCCTGGAGTCCTCTGACAGGGTGGAACACTGAAGCTTTCTTT. It codes for CAWSPLTGWNTEAFF.

V and J are TRBV19 and TRBJ1-5; D is undetermined. Trimming took off 7 bases at V and 4 bases at J, with 17 bases between the two ends. The CDR3 runs 15 residues. Germline values: CDR1 LNHDA, CDR2 SQIVND (reference sequence). The CDR3 DNA reads TGTGCCAGTAAGGAGGCAGATAGGAGGAATCAGCCCCAGCATTTT. It yields the protein CASKEADRRNQPQHF.

This rearrangement joins TRBV6-1 to TRBJ2-7; D is undetermined. This CDR3 contains 14 residues. Germline V gene data show CDR1 as MNHNS and CDR2 as SASEGT. V was clipped by 1 base and J by 2 bases, with 9 bases between them. Here the CDR3 reads CASSEGGLAYEQYF. The CDR3 bases are TGTGCCAGCAGTGAAGGTGGGCTAGCCTACGAGCAGTACTTC.

Concerning this clone: The same CDR3 also results from other DNA sequences found in this sample. This rearrangement joins TRBV7-3 to TRBJ2-2, with D possibly TRBD2 on 6 matching bases. V shed 3 bases and J shed 3 bases, with 11 bases lying between them. Germline loops: CDR1 SGHTA, CDR2 FQGTGA. CDR3 size: 15 residues. CDR3 sequence (DNA): TGTGCCAGCAGCTTGTACGGGGGAGACACCGGGGAGCTGTTTTTT. Protein product: CASSLYGGDTGELFF.

The chain is built from TRBV29-1 and TRBJ1-2; D might be TRBD1 (5 bases). The CDR3 length is 14 residues. The germline V and J ends were trimmed by 0 bases and 2 bases, with 10 bases remaining between them. CDR1 and CDR2 from the germline V gene are SQVTM and ANQGSEA. In DNA form, the CDR3 reads TGCAGCGTTGAAGATCGCCCAGGGAACTATGGCTACACCTTC. Encoded protein: CSVEDRPGNYGYTF.

This sequence joins TRBV29-1 and TRBJ1-3; D may be TRBD1 (6 bases). The CDR3 covers 14 residues. Trimming stripped 7 bases from V and 2 bases from J, with 15 bases between. From germline, CDR1 is SQVTM and CDR2 ANQGSEA. The chain's CDR3 is CSAWARGAGNTIYF. DNA of the CDR3: TGCAGCGCCTGGGCGAGGGGGGCTGGAAACACCATATATTTT.

This rearrangement joins TRBV15 to TRBJ1-1; D is undetermined. V was pared by 5 bases and J by 1 base, with 8 bases between. The CDR3 consists of 13 residues. Looked up from germline, CDR1 is LNHNV and CDR2 is YYDKDF (reference sequence). DNA for the CDR3: TGTGCCACCAGCCTTTCGGGGAACACTGAAGCTTTCTTT. Its translation: CATSLSGNTEAFF.

The rearrangement links TRBV6-5 to TRBJ2-3; TRBD2 agrees at 7 bases. This CDR3 spans 14 amino acids. Germline V CDR1 and CDR2: MNHEY, SVGAGI. Trimming at V came to 5 bases and at J to 2 bases, leaving 4 bases not matched to a gene. CDR3 nucleotide sequence: TGTGCCAGCAGTCTGAGCGGGAACACAGATACGCAGTATTTT. Translated: CASSLSGNTDTQYF.